This T cell receptor beta chain was documented in a study of cytomegalovirus exposure and HLA in healthy donors. Regarding the study as a whole: Analyses of presence/absence relied on an assumption of roughly uniform sequencing depth across donors.

As regards this clone: Its antigen is unknown.

Germline CDR1 reads MDHEN; CDR2 reads SYDVKM. Trimming cost V 6 bases and J 1 base, with 10 bases left between them. The CDR3 has 13 residues. With 60 Vbeta and 13 Jbeta primers, the PCR was carried out. The data were produced by immunoSEQ multiplex PCR, yet TCRdb's version contains in-frame clones alone and is incomplete. This table holds approximately 120,000 clones, under 90% found once. Material: PBMCs. The rearrangement joins TRBV28 to TRBJ2-7; tentatively, D is TRBD1 (6 bases). The sequence derives from a woman between 25 and 40 years old in good health and CMV-seronegative. Written as DNA, the CDR3 is TGTGCCAGCAGACCTACAGGGTCCTACGAGCAGTACTTC. This translates into CASRPTGSYEQYF. The variable domain in full, with the rest retrieved from reference TRBV28 and TRBJ2-7, is DVKVTQSSRYLVKRTGEKVFLECVQDMDHENMFWYRQDPGLGLRLIYFSYDVKMKEKGDIPEGYSVSREKKERFSLILESASTNQTSMYLCASRPTGSYEQYFGPGTRLTVT.